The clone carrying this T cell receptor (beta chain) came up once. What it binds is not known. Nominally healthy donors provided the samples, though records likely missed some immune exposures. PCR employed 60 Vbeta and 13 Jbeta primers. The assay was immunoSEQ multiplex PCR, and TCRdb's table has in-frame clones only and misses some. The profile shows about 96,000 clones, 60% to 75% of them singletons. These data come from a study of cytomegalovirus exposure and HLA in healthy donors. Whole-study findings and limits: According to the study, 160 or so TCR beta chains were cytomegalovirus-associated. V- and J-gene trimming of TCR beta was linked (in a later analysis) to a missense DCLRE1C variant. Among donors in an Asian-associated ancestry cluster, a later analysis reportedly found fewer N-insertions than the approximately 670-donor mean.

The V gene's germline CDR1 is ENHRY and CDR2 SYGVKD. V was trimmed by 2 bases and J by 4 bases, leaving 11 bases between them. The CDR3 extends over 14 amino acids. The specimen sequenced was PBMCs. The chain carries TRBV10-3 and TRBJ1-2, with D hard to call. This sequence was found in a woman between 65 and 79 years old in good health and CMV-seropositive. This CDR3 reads CAISEGGAVYGYTF. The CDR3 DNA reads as TGTGCCATCAGTGAGGGAGGCGCGGTCTATGGCTACACCTTC.